Listed here are 27 T cell receptor delta chains from one sample, sequenced in a study of γδ T cells in repeated Plasmodium falciparum infection. With CATT, TCRdb re-called clones from the multiplex PCR reads. The data show 53,000 or so delta-chain clones, with 1.5% to 2% seen just once and around 24% held by the top ten. Bulk repertoires came from Vgamma9/Vdelta2+ or Vdelta2-negative gammadelta T cells flow-sorted from PBMC. The source material was gamma-delta T cells from blood. The source of these receptors is a pool of human donors (malaria-infected and uninfected, not separated).

This clone was detected only a few times. A read error likely explains why the TCRdb protein, taken from a much larger clone, differs from this DNA's translation at residue 11; the protein shown is translated from the DNA. The CDR3 coding sequence is TGTGCCTGTGAGACCTGGGGGATCGGCACCGGTAAACTCATCTTT. Translated, it gives CACETWGIGTGKLIF. This chain connects TRDV2 to TRDJ1; 9 bases are shared with TRDD3. TCRdb does not report a J gene; here it was assigned by matching the DNA to germline references. This CDR3 comprises 15 residues. Germline V lookup: CDR1 GEAIGNYY, CDR2 EKD.

This clone was seen more than once but under ten times. For this DNA, TCRdb reports the protein of a much larger clone, which diverges at residue 7, most likely from a read error; the protein presented here is translated directly from the DNA. This chain joins TRDV1 and TRDJ1, with 9 bases identical to TRDD3. As TCRdb names no J gene, one was assigned here on the basis of a DNA match to germline. This CDR3 has 21 amino acids. The V gene end was trimmed by 5 bases and the J gene end by 0 bases; junction bases not matched to a gene: 22. Germline V gene data show CDR1 as TSWWSYY and CDR2 as QGS. The CDR3 is CALGPFVRPRLGDPYTDKLIF. As DNA, the CDR3 is TGTGCTCTTGGGCCCTTCGTACGTCCCCGACTGGGGGACCCGTACACCGATAAACTCATCTTT.

This clone was picked up many times. This likely reflects a read error, since a far larger clone is one base away. Other DNA sequences from this sample encode an identical CDR3 as well. No J gene was assigned, while the V gene was called as TRDV1; TRDD3, as called in the table, went unchecked against the DNA. Germline values: CDR1 TSWWSYY, CDR2 QGS. The CDR3 has 14 residues. CDR3: CALGVPNVPDKLIF. In DNA, the CDR3 is TGTGCTCTTGGGGTCCCAAATGTGCCGGATAAGCTCATCTTT.

This clone has ten or more counts. A single base is all that separates this from a far larger clone, so a read error is likely. The identical CDR3 is also encoded by other nucleotide sequences in the sample. The chain couples TRDV2 to TRDJ1, with 9 positions matching TRDD3. CDR1 and CDR2 (germline): GEAIGNYY, EKD. Trimming removed 0 bases from V and 1 base from J; junction bases left unmatched: 14. The CDR3 runs to 19 residues. CDR3 coding DNA: TGTGCCTGTGACACCTTCCCGGCTCTGGGGGATCCCTTCACCGATAAACTCATCTTT. It is translated as CACDTFPALGDPFTDKLIF.

Points on this clone: Given a far larger clone just one base away, this is likely a sequencing read error. Other DNA sequences in the same sample also yield this CDR3. CDR3 residues: CALGEPDFLRWRGPGSDKLIF. CDR3 DNA: TGTGCTCTTGGGGAACCCGACTTCCTACGTTGGCGTGGGCCCGGTTCTGATAAGCTCATCTTT. This chain connects TRDV1 to TRDJ1; 8 bases match TRDD2. This CDR3 is 21 amino acids long. Per germline, CDR1 TSWWSYY and CDR2 QGS.

As regards this clone: TCRdb has a much larger clone's protein, which differs at residue 16 from the translation of this DNA, likely because of a read error; what is shown is the protein translated from the DNA. This chain connects TRDV1 to TRDJ1, with 13 positions matching TRDD3. The J gene, missing from TCRdb, was assigned here through DNA to germline matching. After removal of 3 bases from V and 3 bases from J, the junction contained 19 bases not matched to a gene. Per germline, CDR1 TSWWSYY and CDR2 QGS. This CDR3 is 21 amino acids long. This CDR3 reads CALGDLLPIRTGGYVADKLIF. As DNA, the CDR3 is TGTGCTCTTGGGGACCTCCTTCCGATCCGAACTGGGGGATACGTTGCCGATAAACTCATCTTT.

This clone turned up a few times. This likely stems from a read error, as it lies one base from a far larger clone. The sample carries other DNA sequences with the same CDR3. V is TRDV1 and J is TRDJ1; 9 bases map to TRDD3. Germline CDR1 and CDR2: TSWWSYY and QGS. The CDR3 is 21 amino acids. After removal of 0 bases from V and 0 bases from J, the junction contained 17 bases not matched to a gene. CDR3 nucleotides: TGTGCTCTTGGGGAACTTCCCTTTAGGTACTGGGGGACCTCGTACACCGATAAACTCATCTTT. Translation: CALGELPFRYWGTSYTDKLIF.

This clone was counted only a few times. A single base is all that separates this from a far larger clone, so a read error is likely. This CDR3 is also generated by other DNA sequences in the sample. The chain joins TRDV2 to TRDJ3; TRDD3 matches at 7 bases. TCRdb records no J gene; here it was assigned by comparing the DNA to germline. CDR3 length: 20 amino acids. With 3 bases clipped from V and 0 bases from J, the junction kept 13 bases outside the gene matches. Germline V lookup: CDR1 GEAIGNYY, CDR2 EKD. CDR3 DNA: TGTGCCTGTGACCTTACTGGGGACGCCCGGAGCTCCTGGGACACCCGACAGATGTTTTTC. Translating gives CACDLTGDARSSWDTRQMFF.

This clone is medium-sized in the sample. Different DNA sequences within this sample yield the same CDR3. The CDR3 DNA follows: TGTGCCTGTGACACCGAACGGGGATACGCGCAGAGTGGGGACACCGATAAACTCATCTTT. This encodes CACDTERGYAQSGDTDKLIF. The rearrangement links TRDV2 to TRDJ1; 9 nucleotides line up with TRDD3. CDR3 length: 20 amino acids. The germline CDR1 and CDR2 sequences are GEAIGNYY and EKD. Trimming at V came to 0 bases and at J to 0 bases, leaving 16 bases not matched to a gene.

This clone was detected many times. The amino acid sequence in TCRdb belongs to a much larger clone and departs from this DNA's translation at residue 11, likely a sequencing read error; the sequence shown is translated from the DNA. The rearrangement joins TRDV2 to TRDJ3, with 9 bases lining up with TRDD3. Since TCRdb gives no J gene, matching the DNA to germline was used here to assign it. The junction had 11 bases not matched to a gene; V was cut back by 3 bases and J by 3 bases. The germline V gene has CDR1 GEAIGNYY and CDR2 EKD. The CDR3 contains 19 residues. The CDR3 nucleotides are TGTGCCTGTGACTCCGTGGGGGATAGGAGCTTCTGGGACACCCGACAGATGTTTTTC. This encodes CACDSVGDRSFWDTRQMFF.

This clone was detected only a few times. The TCRdb protein comes from a much larger clone and disagrees with this DNA's translation at residue 11, likely due to a read error; the protein given here is derived from the DNA. The chain employs TRDV1 and TRDJ1; 9 bases are shared with TRDD3. This CDR3 is built from 16 residues. Per germline, CDR1 TSWWSYY and CDR2 QGS. V dropped 0 bases and J dropped 4; count of bases not matched to a gene: 6. DNA for the CDR3: TGTGCTCTTGGGGAACTACGGTGGGGGATAAGCGATAAACTCATCTTT. Encoded protein: CALGELRWGISDKLIF.

Comments on this clone: TCRdb's protein, taken from a much larger clone, differs from this DNA's translation at residue 9, likely owing to a read error; the protein displayed comes from the DNA. The rearrangement uses TRDV1 and TRDJ1; 8 nucleotides line up with TRDD3. Matching the DNA to germline supplied the J gene, which TCRdb does not give. V lost 5 bases and J lost 10; bases outside the gene matches: 30. The germline V gene encodes CDR1 TSWWSYY and CDR2 QGS. The CDR3 spans 20 residues. The CDR3 sequence: CALGPRSRPYVKLGDPSLIF. CDR3 DNA sequence: TGTGCTCTTGGGCCCCGGTCGCGGCCCTACGTTAAGCTGGGGGACCCTTCACTCATCTTT.

This clone showed up just a few times. TCRdb's protein, taken from a much larger clone, differs from this DNA's translation at residue 6, likely owing to a read error; the protein displayed comes from the DNA. V gene TRDV1 combines with J gene TRDJ1; 8 bases match TRDD3. TCRdb leaves out the J gene; it was filled in here by matching the DNA to germline. Per germline, CDR1 TSWWSYY and CDR2 QGS. With V trimmed by 1 base and J by 2 bases, 12 bases remained unmatched. The CDR3 is made up of 18 amino acids. In DNA, the CDR3 is TGTGCTCTTGGGGAACATGGAGCGGGGATACTGGGTACCGATAAACTCATCTTT. This sequence encodes CALGEHGAGILGTDKLIF.

In the case of this clone: The TCRdb protein comes from a much larger clone and disagrees with this DNA's translation at residue 19, likely due to a read error; the protein given here is derived from the DNA. The chain joins TRDV1 to TRDJ1; 13 bases fit TRDD3. Because TCRdb records no J gene, it was assigned here through a match of the DNA to germline. The germline V gene has CDR1 TSWWSYY and CDR2 QGS. The CDR3 consists of 23 residues. In nucleotides, the CDR3 is TGTGCTCTTGGGGACCCGACCCCATCCCGTACTGGGGGATACGCGGGGTACACCAATAAACTCATCTTT. Its translation is CALGDPTPSRTGGYAGYTNKLIF.

A remark on this clone: A far larger clone lies a single base away; this is likely a read error. Other DNA sequences within the sample encode an identical CDR3. The rearrangement links TRDV1 to TRDJ2, with D unresolved. The J gene is absent in TCRdb and was assigned here via DNA matching to germline. Per the germline V gene, CDR1 is TSWWSYY and CDR2 is QGS. Trimming left V 1 base short and J 8 bases short, with 29 bases between. The CDR3 covers 20 residues. CDR3 nucleotide sequence: TGTGCTCTTGGGGAACCTCTTTCCCGTCTGGTGGGACTAATAACTGCACAACTCTTCTTT. Translated: CALGEPLSRLVGLITAQLFF.

This clone was observed a handful of times. A read error likely explains why the TCRdb protein, taken from a much larger clone, differs from this DNA's translation at residue 16; the protein shown is translated from the DNA. The CDR3 region is CALGSTWAAPFLFGGHDTDKLIF. DNA of the CDR3: TGTGCTCTTGGGTCAACTTGGGCGGCTCCCTTCCTGTTTGGGGGACACGACACCGATAAACTCATCTTT. J is TRDJ1 and V is TRDV1; either TRDD2 or TRDD3 may supply D (7 bases each). The J gene is not listed in TCRdb, so it was assigned here from a DNA match to germline. Per the germline V gene, CDR1 is TSWWSYY and CDR2 is QGS. Trimming pared 5 bases from V and 0 bases from J, leaving 37 bases between. CDR3 length: 23 amino acids.

This clone was detected many times. The chain uses TRDV1 and TRDJ1, with 8 bases matching TRDD3. The V gene's germline CDR1 is TSWWSYY and CDR2 QGS. The CDR3 loop spans 19 amino acids. With 0 bases clipped from V and 2 bases from J, the junction kept 14 bases outside the gene matches. The CDR3 reads CALGELLVPPYWGTDKLIF. The CDR3 DNA reads as TGTGCTCTTGGGGAACTTCTAGTCCCCCCCTACTGGGGGACCGATAAACTCATCTTT.

This clone was seen only a few times. Translating this DNA gives a protein that differs at residue 3 from the TCRdb one, which belongs to a much larger clone; a read error is likely, and the protein shown is this translation. The chain uses TRDV3 and TRDJ1; possible D gene TRDD3, 8 bases. Germline matching of the DNA provided the J gene here, since TCRdb leaves it blank. CDR3 length: 21 amino acids. Germline lookup yields CDR1 TVYSNPD and CDR2 GDNSRS (reference sequence). CDR3 in amino acids: CALSSPFIPTRGYSYTDKLIF. CDR3 bases: TGTGCCCTTAGCTCCCCTTTCATTCCTACGAGGGGATACAGCTACACCGATAAACTCATCTTT.

This clone was seen more than once but under ten times. Given a far larger clone just one base away, this is likely a sequencing read error. This sample includes further DNA sequences coding for the same CDR3. The chain couples TRDV1 to TRDJ1; TRDD2 is a possible D gene (5 bases). The CDR3 covers 13 residues. Germline CDR1 is TSWWSYY and CDR2 is QGS. Between the trimmed V and J ends, which lost 2 bases and 6 bases, there was a span of 10 bases. The chain's CDR3 is CALGEVPTNKLIF. The CDR3 DNA reads as TGTGCTCTTGGGGAAGTACCTACGAATAAACTCATCTTT.

At least ten counts were recorded for this clone. A far larger clone is a single base away, which makes a read error likely. This sample also contains other DNA sequences that code for the same CDR3. The chain uses TRDV2 and TRDJ1; D unclear. Since TCRdb gives no J gene, matching the DNA to germline was used here to assign it. There are 15 residues in the CDR3. Germline V gives CDR1 GEAIGNYY, CDR2 EKD. The CDR3 sequence is CACDTLLGGSDKLIF. As DNA, the CDR3 is TGTGCCTGCGACACACTTTTGGGAGGAAGCGATAAACTCATCTTT.

Turning to this clone: With a far larger clone one base away, a read error is the likely cause. Other DNA sequences in the sample encode the same CDR3. The J gene is TRDJ2, the V gene TRDV1; D might be TRDD3 (5 bases). The J gene is absent in TCRdb and was assigned here via DNA matching to germline. Per the germline V gene, CDR1 is TSWWSYY and CDR2 is QGS. The CDR3 contains 17 residues. CDR3: CALGELYRTDYRKQLFF. In DNA, the CDR3 is TGTGCTCTCGGGGAACTTTATAGAACTGATTACCGAAAACAACTCTTCTTT.

As for this clone: It differs at one base from a far larger clone, so likely a read error. Other DNA sequences of this sample code for an identical CDR3. V gene TRDV1 was called; the J gene was not; TRDD3 reflects the table's D call only, with no check against the DNA. The CDR3 length is 20 residues. Germline V gene data show CDR1 as TSWWSYY and CDR2 as QGS. The CDR3 protein is CALGEPLSFWGIKVVSKLIF. The CDR3 coding sequence is TGTGCTCTTGGGGAACCACTGAGTTTTTGGGGGATAAAAGTTGTTTCGAAGCTCATCTTT.

The table lists this clone with a few counts. A read error is the likely source, as a far larger clone sits one nucleotide away. This sample includes further DNA sequences coding for the same CDR3. The rearrangement joins TRDV2 to TRDJ1; D is unclear. TCRdb carries no J gene annotation; the J gene was assigned here by matching the DNA with germline. The CDR3 covers 15 residues. CDR1 and CDR2 from the germline V gene are GEAIGNYY and EKD. The CDR3 here is CACDTLIQRTDKLIF. The CDR3 DNA reads TGTGCTTGTGACACCCTAATACAAAGGACCGATAAACTCATCTTT.

This clone was seen ten or more times. This rearrangement joins TRDV1 to TRDJ1; tentative D call: TRDD3 (6 bases). The CDR3 totals 19 residues. CDR1 and CDR2 (germline): TSWWSYY, QGS. Trimming removed 3 bases from V and 2 bases from J, with 25 bases in between. For the CDR3, the DNA is TGTGCTCTTGGGGATAGACCTACTCCCGACGTACTGGGAACCGATAAACTCATCTTT. Amino acids: CALGDRPTPDVLGTDKLIF.

This clone showed up many times. It is likely a read error: a sequence one base away is far more abundant. Additional DNA sequences in this sample encode the identical CDR3. TRDV2 is the V gene, and the J gene was not called; the D call of TRDD3 is as the table states it, not checked on the DNA. The CDR3 is 14 amino acids. Per germline, CDR1 GEAIGNYY and CDR2 EKD. The CDR3 DNA reads TGTGCCTGTGACAAGGTAGGGGTCGTCGATAAACTCATCTTC. Translation: CACDKVGVVDKLIF.

In regard to this clone: This may be a read error, as it is one base from a much larger clone. This chain joins TRDV3 and TRDJ1; 13 positions agree with TRDD3. The germline CDR1 and CDR2 sequences are TVYSNPD and GDNSRS (reference sequence). The V gene end was trimmed by 4 bases and the J gene end by 5 bases; junction bases not matched to a gene: 31. The CDR3 extends over 22 amino acids. CDR3 residues: CASSMLSQTTGGYAEGPDKLIF. The DNA for the CDR3 is TGTGCCTCCAGCATGCTGAGTCAAACTACTGGGGGATACGCCGAGGGACCTGATAAACTCATCTTT. Together with reference TRDV3 and TRDJ1, the CDR3 gives the full variable domain: CDKVTQSSPDQTVASGSEVVLLCTYDTVYSNPDLFWYRIRPDYSFQFVFYGDNSRSEGADFTQGRFSVKHILTQKAFHLVISPVRTEDSATYYCASSMLSQTTGGYAEGPDKLIFGKGTRVTVEP.

This CDR3 is CAFGGLYWGIRLATDKLIF. The CDR3 bases are TGTGCCTTTGGAGGGCTTTACTGGGGGATACGCCTCGCCACCGATAAACTCATCTTT. The chain is built from TRDV3 and TRDJ1, with 13 bases that match TRDD3. Matching the DNA to germline supplied the J gene, which TCRdb does not give. The CDR3 loop spans 19 amino acids. Trimming took 2 bases from V and 1 from J; bases not matched to a gene: 16. Germline CDR1 and CDR2: TVYSNPD and GDNSRS (reference sequence).